Listed here is a single T cell receptor (beta chain). Original handling: Reference gene primer amplification gave estimated nucleated cell counts. The protocol was immunoSEQ multiplex PCR, while the TCRdb copy is restricted to in-frame clones and leaves out a portion. The V and J calls and clone size are taken from that table; D and trimming were inferred from the DNA. The repertoire has roughly 180,000 clones, roughly 83% of them found once; the top ten carry about an eighth. Enrollees, roughly 18 to 90 years old, lived in 24 US areas. Two consecutive negative NP/OP PCR tests, clearance, or resolved symptoms defined Cohort 3 recovery. This specimen comes from a study of blood T cell repertoires in COVID-19. Study overall: Nucleic acid was either cDNA or gDNA, and it came from T cells, B-cell-depleted T cells, or PBMCs.

The V and J ends lost 8 bases and 6 bases, in that order; junction bases with no gene match: 8. Germline CDR1 LNHDA, CDR2 SQIVND (reference sequence). The CDR3 runs 14 residues. Source material: PBMCs or T cells enriched from blood (not recorded which). The receptor was isolated from a woman aged 60-75 years who had recovered from COVID-19. The chain employs TRBV19 and TRBJ1-4; 8 bases are a match to TRBD1. CDR3 nucleotide sequence: TGTGCCAGTGGGTTGACAGGGGATGATGAAAAACTGTTTTTT. Its protein product is CASGLTGDDEKLFF.